These T cell receptor beta chains were read from a single sample in a study of T cell responses to AZD1222 COVID-19 vaccine. Sequenced by immunoSEQ multiplex PCR; TCRdb stores in-frame clones only, minus some. The table has 120,000 or so clones, about 89% seen once; the top ten hold 1.5% to 1.9%. The starting material was peripheral blood, obtained on day 0 of AZD1222 vaccination. The receptor source for this set is an adult in good health. CDR3s include the opening cysteine and the closing phenylalanine or tryptophan. Each record gives: D gene, clone size, V gene, J gene, CDR3 protein, CDR3 DNA. D genes are given only for firm matches. Some rows have no size entry. The others give once, few or many, or a class for an expanded clone.

D gene: TRBD1; clone size: few; V gene: TRBV6-5; J gene: TRBJ2-7; CDR3 protein: CASSYSTGGSYEQYF; CDR3 DNA: TGTGCCAGCAGTTACTCGACAGGGGGCTCCTACGAGCAGTACTTC
D gene: NA; clone size: NA; V gene: TRBV7-3; J gene: TRBJ1-4; CDR3 protein: CASSSLGSTNEKLFF; CDR3 DNA: TGTGCCAGCAGCTCCCTAGGATCAACTAATGAAAAACTGTTTTTT
D gene: NA; clone size: NA; V gene: TRBV18; J gene: TRBJ1-3; CDR3 protein: CASSPEDTGNTIYF; CDR3 DNA: TGTGCCAGCTCACCGGAGGATACTGGAAACACCATATATTTT
D gene: NA; clone size: NA; V gene: TRBV11-2; J gene: TRBJ2-1; CDR3 protein: CASSLLGWGGNEQFF; CDR3 DNA: TGTGCCAGCAGCTTATTGGGATGGGGTGGCAATGAGCAGTTCTTC
D gene: NA; clone size: NA; V gene: TRBV6-1; J gene: TRBJ1-4; CDR3 protein: CASSEGGSNEKLFF; CDR3 DNA: TGTGCCAGCAGTGAAGGGGGTTCTAATGAAAAACTGTTTTTT
D gene: NA; clone size: few; V gene: TRBV7-9; J gene: TRBJ2-1; CDR3 protein: CASSFINEQFF; CDR3 DNA: TGTGCCAGCAGCTTTATTAATGAGCAGTTCTTC
D gene: TRBD2; clone size: NA; V gene: TRBV27; J gene: TRBJ2-7; CDR3 protein: CASNKTSTALFSDYEQYF; CDR3 DNA: TGTGCCAGCAACAAGACTAGCACGGCTTTGTTTTCGGACTACGAGCAGTACTTC
D gene: NA; clone size: NA; V gene: TRBV2; J gene: TRBJ2-7; CDR3 protein: CASERDEQYF; CDR3 DNA: TGTGCCAGCGAGAGAGACGAGCAGTACTTC
D gene: NA; clone size: NA; V gene: TRBV19; J gene: TRBJ2-7; CDR3 protein: CASSINAGGGYEQYF; CDR3 DNA: TGTGCCAGTAGTATAAACGCAGGGGGGGGATACGAGCAGTACTTC
D gene: NA; clone size: NA; V gene: TRBV19; J gene: TRBJ1-5; CDR3 protein: CASSPTVISNQPQHF; CDR3 DNA: TGTGCCAGTAGTCCCACAGTGATTAGCAATCAGCCCCAGCATTTT
D gene: NA; clone size: NA; V gene: TRBV6-6; J gene: TRBJ2-7; CDR3 protein: CASSYSGPTYEQYF; CDR3 DNA: TGTGCCAGCAGTTACTCTGGGCCGACCTACGAGCAGTACTTC